The 17 T cell receptor beta chains reported below all come from one sample, sequenced in a study of CXCR3-negative and CXCR3-positive naive CD8 T cells. It was by 5' RACE with UMI labels that the TRB cDNA libraries were prepared. For each CDR3 protein, TCRdb gives one entry from its re-call of the 5' RACE reads, without DNA. Listed are 100,000 to 150,000 distinct CDR3 sequences; about 0.44% falls within the top ten. The sample taken for sequencing was naive CXCR3- CD8+ T cells from blood. Specified subset: CD45RO-CCR7+CD27+CD95- naive CD8+ T cells lacking CXCR3 (TNR3-). These receptors were obtained from a human donor in good health. Some clones in this sample may be carry-over from other donors' samples.

The chain's CDR3 is CASSYSWAEGTQYF. The V call is TRBV12-3 or TRBV12-4, the J call TRBJ2-3; the D gene TCRdb calls, TRBD2, cannot be checked with no DNA. CDR3 length: 14 amino acids.

The chain uses TRBV6-2 or TRBV6-3 and TRBJ2-1; without DNA, the TCRdb call of TRBD2 cannot be checked. Germline V gene data show CDR1 as MNHEY and CDR2 as SVGEGT. The CDR3 extends over 19 amino acids. The CDR3 sequence is CASSYPTLQLAGGPREQFF.

The V and J genes are TRBV6-4 and TRBJ2-3. The CDR3 spans 15 residues. Germline loops: CDR1 MRHNA, CDR2 SNTAGT. CDR3 residues: CASSDRAGSTDTQYF.

The CDR3 spells CASSLLAGDGYEQYF. V usage is TRBV12-3 or TRBV12-4 and J usage is TRBJ2-7; absent DNA, TCRdb's TRBD1 call cannot be checked. CDR3 length equals 15 residues.

The chain uses TRBV18 and TRBJ2-3; the D call from TCRdb, TRBD2, cannot be confirmed without DNA. CDR3 size: 19 residues. CDR1 KGHSH and CDR2 LQKENI come from the germline V gene. CDR3 sequence: CASSPLLGLAILGTDTQYF.

This chain uses TRBV27 with TRBJ2-7. This CDR3 is built from 13 residues. The germline V gene encodes CDR1 MNHEY and CDR2 SMNVEV (reference sequence). The chain's CDR3 is CASSLSSGYEQYF.

This chain connects TRBV9 to TRBJ1-1; TCRdb indicates TRBD1, and absent DNA this call remains unverified. Germline values: CDR1 SGDLS, CDR2 YYNGEE. This CDR3 region has 12 residues. CDR3 sequence reads: CASTDDREQTFF.

The chain carries TRBV6-2 or TRBV6-3 and TRBJ2-1; TCRdb gives TRBD1 as the D gene, but with no DNA this cannot be confirmed. This CDR3 region has 15 residues. Germline V gene data show CDR1 as MNHEY and CDR2 as SVGEGT. CDR3 residues: CASSYAPGSYNEQFF.

The rearrangement uses TRBV3-1 and TRBJ2-3; TCRdb indicates TRBD2, and absent DNA this call remains unverified. Germline CDR1 reads LGHDT; CDR2 reads YNNKEL (reference sequence). The CDR3 spans 16 residues. The chain's CDR3 is CASSQSSGRWTDTQYF.

V and J are TRBV28 and TRBJ2-7; the TCRdb call, TRBD1, lacks DNA for checking. Germline CDR1 reads MDHEN; CDR2 reads SYDVKM. This CDR3 contains 14 residues. The CDR3 spells CASSRVNGGHEQYF.

The chain has TRBV5-1 and TRBJ2-7; TCRdb's D call of TRBD2 is untestable without DNA. Germline CDR1 reads SGHRS; CDR2 reads YFSETQ. The CDR3 is 15 amino acids. The CDR3 sequence: CASSLEGYYSYEQYF.

V and J are TRBV13 and TRBJ2-1. Germline V lookup: CDR1 PRHDT, CDR2 FYEKMQ (reference sequence). This CDR3 spans 15 amino acids. The chain's CDR3 is CASSLGNSPYNEQFF.

The chain has TRBV7-2 and TRBJ2-6. Germline V gene lookup returns CDR1 SGHTA and CDR2 FQGNSA. The CDR3 sequence is 13 residues long. The CDR3: CASSISGANVLTF. The full variable domain, rest sourced from reference TRBV7-2 and TRBJ2-6, is GAGVSQSPSNKVTEKGKDVELRCDPISGHTALYWYRQSLGQGLEFLIYFQGNSAPDKSGLPSDRFSAERTGGSVSTLTIQRTQQEDSAVYLCASSISGANVLTFGAGSRLTVL.

This chain links TRBV28 with TRBJ2-3; no DNA is available, so the TRBD2 call from TCRdb remains unchecked. The CDR3 covers 14 residues. Germline CDR1 is MDHEN and CDR2 is SYDVKM. CDR3 region: CASGYRGGRDTQYF.

CDR3 region: CASRPGQLNEKLFF. The J gene is TRBJ1-4, the V gene TRBV6-5; TCRdb designates TRBD1, a call that cannot be tested without DNA. In germline, CDR1 is MNHEY, CDR2 SVGAGI. The CDR3 consists of 14 residues.

The CDR3 protein is CASSQTPSELAGDEQYF. V and J are TRBV4-2 and TRBJ2-7; absent DNA, TCRdb's TRBD2 call cannot be checked. This CDR3 comprises 17 residues. Germline CDR1 LGHNA, CDR2 YNFKEQ.

This CDR3 reads CASSLDLGPGTIYF. The chain is built from TRBV7-8 and TRBJ1-3; TCRdb returns TRBD1, unconfirmable since there is no DNA. The CDR3 spans 14 residues. Germline V CDR1 and CDR2: SGHVS, FQNEAQ.